The 19 T cell receptor beta chains presented below share a single source sample, sequenced in a study of T-cell reconstitution after alpha-beta-depleted transplantation in children (dated by TCRdb to about 2016). The label giving this sample's treatment or condition can be read as: allogeneic hematopoietic cell transplantation with graft depleted of TCRalphabeta T cells and CD19 B cells. The receptor library was made with PCR. Sequenced on an Illumina HiSeq 2500. TCR libraries were prepared with molecular barcoding, using unique molecular identifiers to normalize TCRbeta repertoire quantification. The public reads were reprocessed in TCRdb via fastp at Q25 and MiXCR, keeping in-frame beta chains. Rows merge per CDR3 protein into single entries with the most common DNA and genes. Here the sample has approximately 500,000 distinct CDR3 sequences; 25% to 30% occur a single time. Clones ranked in the top ten supply under 45% of the sample.

The material was PBMCs, obtained before TCRalphabeta/CD19-depleted stem cell transplant. These receptors came from a boy less than two years old with Wiskott-Aldrich syndrome, due to receive a stem cell transplant.

The genes are TRBV19 and TRBJ2-1, with D possibly called TRBD1 or TRBD2 (6 bases each). From germline, CDR1 is LNHDA and CDR2 SQIVND (reference sequence). V was trimmed by 5 bases and J by 9 bases, leaving 20 bases between them. The CDR3 runs to 15 residues. The CDR3 protein is CASSVLGGLLPEQFF. Written as DNA, the CDR3 is TGTGCCAGTAGTGTTTTAGGGGGACTTTTACCTGAGCAGTTCTTC.

This clonotype was seen only a few times. V and J are TRBV10-3 and TRBJ2-3, with 10 bases aligning to TRBD2. Per the germline V gene, CDR1 is ENHRY and CDR2 is SYGVKD. Germline trimming cut 6 bases from V and 2 bases from J; bases unmatched to any gene: 5. This CDR3 has 15 residues. This chain's CDR3 is CAIRIAGGNTDTQYF. In nucleotides, the CDR3 is TGTGCCATCAGAATAGCGGGAGGAAACACAGATACGCAGTATTTT.

This clonotype has just a few counts. The gene calls are TRBV5-1 and TRBJ2-3; possibly TRBD1 for D (6 bases). Trimming took off 4 bases at V and 2 bases at J, with 17 bases between the two ends. The CDR3 covers 16 residues. Germline V lookup: CDR1 SGHRS, CDR2 YFSETQ. The CDR3: CASSRTPGVITDTQYF. The CDR3 DNA reads TGCGCCAGCAGCCGAACTCCAGGGGTTATCACAGATACGCAGTATTTT.

The V and J genes are TRBV15 and TRBJ2-5; TRBD1 agrees at 8 bases. Germline V CDR1 and CDR2: LNHNV, YYDKDF (reference sequence). V lost 8 bases, J lost 6 bases, and 8 bases stayed unmatched. This CDR3 has 13 residues. The CDR3 loop reads CATAWTGTKTQYF. The CDR3 coding sequence is TGTGCCACCGCCTGGACAGGGACGAAGACCCAGTACTTC.

This clonotype was observed a handful of times. The J gene is TRBJ2-5, the V gene TRBV29-1, with D perhaps TRBD2 (5 bases). CDR1 and CDR2 from the germline V gene are SQVTM and ANQGSEA. This CDR3 is built from 12 residues. V was shortened by 3 bases and J by 7 bases, with 12 bases between the two germline ends. The CDR3 reads CSVDPQRGTQYF. In DNA, the CDR3 is TGCAGCGTTGACCCACAACGGGGGACCCAGTACTTC.

This chain links TRBV2 with TRBJ2-7; perhaps TRBD1 as D (5 bases). Looked up from germline, CDR1 is SNHLY and CDR2 is FYNNEI. This CDR3 is built from 14 residues. V was pared by 4 bases and J by 4 bases, with 14 bases between. The CDR3 spells CASSASGYWYEQYF. The CDR3 DNA sequence: TGTGCCAGCAGTGCGTCAGGGTACTGGTACGAGCAGTACTTC.

This chain connects TRBV20-1 to TRBJ2-2; 14 bases map to TRBD2. There are 19 residues in the CDR3. Trimming took 1 base from V and 3 from J; bases not matched to a gene: 10. In germline, CDR1 is DFQATT, CDR2 SNEGSKA (reference sequence). The CDR3 DNA follows: TGCAGTGCTAGAGCTTTTGGACTAGCGGGAGGTGGATACACCGGGGAGCTGTTTTTT. This sequence encodes CSARAFGLAGGGYTGELFF.

The chain combines TRBV27 with TRBJ2-2, with TRBD2 matching over 10 bases. Looked up from germline, CDR1 is MNHEY and CDR2 is SMNVEV (reference sequence). Losses at the gene ends were 7 bases for V and 0 bases for J; bases not matched to a gene: 8. CDR3 size: 17 residues. CDR3 nucleotides: TGTGCCAGCAAGGCCCGGGGACTAGCGACGAACACCGGGGAGCTGTTTTTT. The encoded protein is CASKARGLATNTGELFF.

This chain connects TRBV20-1 to TRBJ1-2, with 9 bases identical to TRBD1. Unmatched junction bases numbered 6, after V lost 5 bases and J lost 8 bases. The CDR3 runs 12 residues. Germline values: CDR1 DFQATT, CDR2 SNEGSKA (reference sequence). The DNA of the CDR3 is TGCAGTGCTTCCGGGACAGGGAAGGGCTACACCTTC. Residues: CSASGTGKGYTF.

This clonotype was recorded a few times. The V gene is TRBV5-1, the J gene TRBJ2-1; the D is unclear. V was trimmed by 0 bases and J by 7 bases, leaving 8 bases between them. The CDR3 extends over 13 amino acids. In germline, CDR1 is SGHRS, CDR2 YFSETQ. The CDR3 DNA sequence: TGCGCCAGCAGCTTGGGGTGGCCGAATGAGCAGTTCTTC. Its protein product is CASSLGWPNEQFF.

CDR3 residues: CASSQDPMTAIGREQFF. CDR3 coding DNA: TGCGCCAGCAGCCAAGATCCCATGACAGCCATCGGAAGGGAGCAGTTCTTC. This chain joins TRBV4-1 and TRBJ2-1, with D possibly being TRBD1 (5 bases). Germline V gene lookup returns CDR1 MGHRA and CDR2 YSYEKL. V was pared by 0 bases and J by 10 bases, with 22 bases between. The CDR3 is 17 residues long.

The V and J genes are TRBV27 and TRBJ2-1; possibly TRBD1 or TRBD2 for D (6 bases each). The germline V gene has CDR1 MNHEY and CDR2 SMNVEV (reference sequence). The V gene lost 6 bases and the J gene lost 4 bases, with 19 bases spanning the gap. CDR3 length equals 16 residues. CDR3 sequence reads: CASSPQVGGGYNEQFF. CDR3 nucleotides: TGTGCCAGCAGCCCCCAGGTCGGGGGCGGTTACAATGAGCAGTTCTTC.

The CDR3 sequence is CASSRRAWELTNYGYTF. The DNA for the CDR3 is TGTGCCAGCAGTAGACGGGCGTGGGAGCTCACGAATTATGGCTACACCTTC. The chain links TRBV12-3 or TRBV12-4 to TRBJ1-2; D call uncertain. Trimming removed 5 bases from V and 5 bases from J, with 24 bases in between. This CDR3 contains 17 residues.

Here the CDR3 DNA reads TGTGCCAGCAGTTTAGGGCTAGCGGGAGGGGTTGAGCAGTTCTTC. This encodes CASSLGLAGGVEQFF. The V gene is TRBV27, the J gene TRBJ2-1; the match to TRBD2 covers 12 bases. The CDR3 length is 15 residues. Germline assignment: CDR1 MNHEY and CDR2 SMNVEV (reference sequence). Trimming took 2 bases from V and 9 from J; bases not matched to a gene: 5.

The chain uses TRBV3-1 and TRBJ2-7; the D gene could be TRBD1 or TRBD2 (5 bases each). V was cut by 3 bases and J by 0 bases, with 12 bases left in between. Germline V lookup: CDR1 LGHDT, CDR2 YNNKEL (reference sequence). This CDR3 has 15 amino acids. The CDR3 DNA reads TGTGCCAGCAGCCACGCCTCCGGGGCCTCCTACGAGCAGTACTTC. Amino acids: CASSHASGASYEQYF.

The chain links TRBV20-1 to TRBJ2-7; D remains unclear. Germline loops: CDR1 DFQATT, CDR2 SNEGSKA (reference sequence). This CDR3 has 11 amino acids. V was clipped by 1 base and J by 3 bases, with 4 bases between them. The DNA for the CDR3 is TGCAGTGCTAGAGGGAGCTACGAGCAGTACTTC. This codes for CSARGSYEQYF.

This clonotype has a handful of counts. The V call is TRBV20-1, the J call TRBJ2-7; no firm D call. V lost 0 bases and J 3 bases, leaving 12 bases between the germline ends. CDR1 is DFQATT, CDR2 SNEGSKA, per germline (reference sequence). The CDR3 runs 14 residues. The CDR3 DNA reads TGCAGTGCTAGAGATAATGGTGGCCACTACGAGCAGTACTTC. It codes for CSARDNGGHYEQYF.

This clonotype was found a few times. V usage is TRBV27 and J usage is TRBJ2-5, with 10 positions matching TRBD2. The CDR3 contains 15 residues. Germline-derived CDR1 and CDR2 are MNHEY and SMNVEV (reference sequence). After removal of 4 bases from V and 4 bases from J, the junction contained 6 bases not matched to a gene. CDR3: CASSSKREGGETQYF. As DNA, the CDR3 is TGTGCCAGCAGTTCGAAGCGGGAGGGCGGAGAGACCCAGTACTTC.

V and J are TRBV20-1 and TRBJ1-2; possible D gene TRBD1, 6 bases. Trimming stripped 5 bases from V and 4 bases from J, with 14 bases between. The length of the CDR3 is 13 residues. Germline-derived CDR1 and CDR2 are DFQATT and SNEGSKA (reference sequence). The CDR3: CSAQGSETYGYTF. The CDR3 nucleotides read TGCAGTGCTCAGGGGTCGGAGACCTATGGCTACACCTTC.